Listed below are T cell receptor beta chains from one sample, sequenced in a study of blood T cell repertoires in COVID-19. Here immunoSEQ multiplex PCR was the method, and the copy in TCRdb shows in-frame clones only, minus some. Here the sample spans about 160,000 clones, roughly 84% being singletons. Sequencing was carried out using peripheral blood. These receptor sequences come from a man at least 80 years old with COVID-19, enrolled during active disease. CDR3s include the opening cysteine and the closing phenylalanine or tryptophan.

>TRBV19|TRBJ1-2
CASRGAETYSGYTF
>TRBV6-6|TRBJ2-1
CASSVGQGKGNEQFF
>TRBV10-3|TRBJ2-5
CAIRPGLAGETQYF
>TRBV11-3|TRBJ2-3
CASSLRLLSLQYF
>TRBV6-6|TRBJ1-5
CASSYEGALSNQPQHF
>TRBV3-1/TRBV3-2|TRBJ2-3
CASSPTGNTDTQYF
>TRBV12-3/TRBV12-4|TRBJ1-2
CASSSQGLDGYTF
>TRBV6-1|TRBJ1-2
CASSPTGNYGYTF
>TRBV18|TRBJ1-3
CASLSRGGNTIYF
>TRBV7-9|TRBJ2-2
CASSFSGVNTGELFF
>TRBV7-3|TRBJ2-1
CASSLVGRTGGYNEQFF
>TRBV6-6|TRBJ1-2
CASTRGRGSNYGYTF
>TRBV20-1|TRBJ1-2
CSAEDNYGYTF
>TRBV4-2|TRBJ2-1
CASSQDGSGGYNEQFF
>TRBV28|TRBJ1-2
CASSLGDNRYGYTF
>TRBV7-2|TRBJ2-3
CASSSERGEVTDTQYF
>TRBV25-1|TRBJ2-5
CASSAPGETQYF